One and the same sample provided the 12 T cell receptor beta chains below, sequenced in a study of identical twins. TCRdb itself ran the 5' RACE reads through MiXCR, one entry per CDR3 protein. The table includes 150,000 or so distinct CDR3 sequences, 3% to 4.5% detected once. The sample consisted of memory T cells sorted from blood. Receptor source: a man aged 18 to 30 in good health.

This clonotype was seen only a few times. The chain couples TRBV7-9 to TRBJ1-3; TRBD1 matches 8 bases. The CDR3 length is 13 residues. Germline lookup yields CDR1 SEHNR and CDR2 FQNEAQ (reference sequence). V shed 5 bases and J 8 bases; nucleotides not matched to a gene: 5. The CDR3 DNA follows: TGTGCCAGCAGCGCCACAGGGGGTGACACCATATATTTT. Protein: CASSATGGDTIYF.

This clonotype was seen many times. The chain combines TRBV20-1 with TRBJ2-1; TRBD2 matches 8 bases. J gave up 4 bases and V 2 bases, and 7 bases lay outside the gene matches. Germline V gene data show CDR1 as DFQATT and CDR2 as SNEGSKA (reference sequence). This CDR3 comprises 15 residues. CDR3 nucleotides: TGCAGTGCTAGAAAAGGGGCTAGCGGGTACAATGAGCAGTTCTTC. Protein sequence: CSARKGASGYNEQFF.

This clonotype was observed many times. The chain couples TRBV20-1 to TRBJ2-7; D remains unclear. This CDR3 has 12 residues. V dropped 3 bases and J dropped 3 bases, with 9 bases sitting between them. Germline lookup yields CDR1 DFQATT and CDR2 SNEGSKA (reference sequence). CDR3 in amino acids: CSASYFGYEQYF. CDR3 nucleotide sequence: TGCAGTGCTAGCTATTTTGGCTACGAGCAGTACTTC.

This clonotype was detected ten times or more. This sequence joins TRBV19 and TRBJ1-5; D not certain. CDR1 and CDR2 from the germline V gene are LNHDA and SQIVND (reference sequence). The CDR3 loop spans 13 amino acids. V was cut by 7 bases and J by 6 bases, with 13 bases left in between. For the CDR3, the DNA is TGTGCCAGTAAAGTCATCGGGTTTCAGCCCCAGCATTTT. Its protein product is CASKVIGFQPQHF.

This clonotype was recorded at least ten times. This chain joins TRBV6-1 and TRBJ2-6; no definite D call. V lost 6 bases and J 0 bases, leaving 9 bases between the germline ends. This CDR3 is 15 amino acids long. The V gene's germline CDR1 is MNHNS and CDR2 SASEGT. The CDR3 reads CASSPGTSGANVLTF. CDR3 coding DNA: TGTGCCAGCAGCCCCGGTACCTCTGGGGCCAACGTCCTGACTTTC.

This clonotype was detected many times. V gene TRBV6-1 combines with J gene TRBJ2-6; tentative D call: TRBD1 (5 bases). CDR1 is MNHNS, CDR2 SASEGT, per germline. The CDR3 sequence is 15 residues long. V gave up 6 bases and J gave up 0 bases, with 9 bases separating them. The DNA of the CDR3 is TGTGCCAGCAGGCTAACAGGCTCTGGGGCCAACGTCCTGACTTTC. Its translation: CASRLTGSGANVLTF.

This clonotype was observed many times. The chain carries TRBV4-1 and TRBJ2-3; maybe TRBD1 (6 bases). V gave up 2 bases and J gave up 8 bases, with 14 bases separating them. Per germline, CDR1 MGHRA and CDR2 YSYEKL. The CDR3 runs to 14 residues. In DNA form, the CDR3 reads TGCGCCAGCAGCCAAACTGGGTCCAGGGGTACGCAGTATTTT. It codes for CASSQTGSRGTQYF.

This clonotype was counted at least ten times. The chain uses TRBV20-1 and TRBJ2-6, with 7 bases lining up with TRBD1. The CDR3 totals 17 residues. V was clipped by 1 base and J by 1 base; unmatched bases: 7. Per the germline V gene, CDR1 is DFQATT and CDR2 is SNEGSKA (reference sequence). The CDR3 sequence is CSARGGQLLSGANVLTF. CDR3 in DNA: TGCAGTGCTAGAGGGGGACAGCTCCTATCTGGGGCCAACGTCCTGACTTTC.

On this clonotype: This may arise from a read error, as a much more abundant clone is one base away. V usage is TRBV2 and J usage is TRBJ2-3, with D uncertain. This CDR3 has 12 residues. The germline V gene has CDR1 SNHLY and CDR2 FYNNEI. V dropped 5 bases and J dropped 0 bases, with 3 bases sitting between them. The CDR3 loop is CASSWSTDTQYF. The CDR3 bases are TGTGCCAGCAGTTGGAGCACAGATACGCAGTATTTT.

This clonotype was recorded many times. V and J are TRBV3-1 and TRBJ2-5, with TRBD1 as a possible D gene (6 bases). Germline V gene data show CDR1 as LGHDT and CDR2 as YNNKEL (reference sequence). The V end was cut by 0 bases, the J end by 5 bases, with 19 bases between. This CDR3 has 17 residues. CDR3 nucleotides: TGTGCCAGCAGCCAAGATCTTCGGGACACTTGGTACGAGACCCAGTACTTC. Translated, it gives CASSQDLRDTWYETQYF.

This clonotype was observed at least ten times. This chain links TRBV20-1 with TRBJ1-4, with unresolved D. Germline lookup yields CDR1 DFQATT and CDR2 SNEGSKA (reference sequence). There are 16 residues in the CDR3. Trimming cost V 6 bases and J 4 bases, with 21 bases left between them. CDR3 in DNA: TGCAGTGCCGCCGCCCTCAATTGGCGGGGTAATGAAAAACTGTTTTTT. Its translation: CSAAALNWRGNEKLFF.

This clonotype occurred many times. The chain couples TRBV20-1 to TRBJ1-4; 7 nucleotides agree with TRBD1. CDR1 DFQATT and CDR2 SNEGSKA come from the germline V gene (reference sequence). The CDR3 runs to 13 residues. The junction had 6 bases not matched to a gene; V was cut back by 5 bases and J by 6 bases. The CDR3 DNA reads TGCAGTGCTTACGAAACAGGGGATGAAAAACTGTTTTTT. Translating it yields CSAYETGDEKLFF.